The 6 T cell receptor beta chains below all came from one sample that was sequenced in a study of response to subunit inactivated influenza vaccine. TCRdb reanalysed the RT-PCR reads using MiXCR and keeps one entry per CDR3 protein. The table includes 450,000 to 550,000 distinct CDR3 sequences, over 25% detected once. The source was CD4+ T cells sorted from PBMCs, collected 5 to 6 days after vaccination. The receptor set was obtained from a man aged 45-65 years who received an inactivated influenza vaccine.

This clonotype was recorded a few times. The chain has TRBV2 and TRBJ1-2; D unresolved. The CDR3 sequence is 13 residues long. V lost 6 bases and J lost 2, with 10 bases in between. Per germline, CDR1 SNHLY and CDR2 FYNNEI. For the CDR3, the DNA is TGTGCCAGCAGAAATGGCCCCAACTATGGCTACACCTTC. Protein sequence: CASRNGPNYGYTF. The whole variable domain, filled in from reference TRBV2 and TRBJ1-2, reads EPEVTQTPSHQVTQMGQEVILRCVPISNHLYFYWYRQILGQKVEFLVSFYNNEISEKSEIFDDQFSVERPDGSNFTLKIRSTKLEDSAMYFCASRNGPNYGYTFGSGTRLTVV.

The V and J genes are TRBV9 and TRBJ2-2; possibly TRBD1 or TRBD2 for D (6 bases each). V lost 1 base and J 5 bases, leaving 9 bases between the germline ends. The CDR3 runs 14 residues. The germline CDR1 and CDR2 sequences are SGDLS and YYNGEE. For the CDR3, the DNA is TGTGCCAGCAGCGTACCGGGGGCAACCGGGGAGCTGTTTTTT. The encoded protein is CASSVPGATGELFF. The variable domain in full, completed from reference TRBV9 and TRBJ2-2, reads DSGVTQTPKHLITATGQRVTLRCSPRSGDLSVYWYQQSLDQGLQFLIQYYNGEERAKGNILERFSAQQFPDLHSELNLSSLELGDSALYFCASSVPGATGELFFGEGSRLTVL.

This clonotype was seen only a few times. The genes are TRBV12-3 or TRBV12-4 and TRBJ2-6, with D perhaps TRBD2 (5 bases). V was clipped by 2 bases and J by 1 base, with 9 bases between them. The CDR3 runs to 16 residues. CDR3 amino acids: CASSLTGVSGANVLTF. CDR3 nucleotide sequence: TGTGCCAGCAGTTTAACCGGGGTGTCTGGGGCCAACGTCCTGACTTTC.

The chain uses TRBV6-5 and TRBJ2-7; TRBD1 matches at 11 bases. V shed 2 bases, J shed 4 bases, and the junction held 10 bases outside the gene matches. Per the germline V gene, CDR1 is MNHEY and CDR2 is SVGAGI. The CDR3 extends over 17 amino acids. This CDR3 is CASSYLPGDRGRYEQYF. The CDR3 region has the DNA TGTGCCAGCAGTTACCTCCCCGGGGACAGGGGGAGGTACGAGCAGTACTTC.

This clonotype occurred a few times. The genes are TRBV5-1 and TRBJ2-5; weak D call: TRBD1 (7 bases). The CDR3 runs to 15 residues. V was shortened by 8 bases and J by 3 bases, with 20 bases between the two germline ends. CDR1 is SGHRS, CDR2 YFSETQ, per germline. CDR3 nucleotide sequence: TGCGCCAGTAGCCTCATCGGCGGGACAGAAGAGACCCAGTACTTC. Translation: CASSLIGGTEETQYF.

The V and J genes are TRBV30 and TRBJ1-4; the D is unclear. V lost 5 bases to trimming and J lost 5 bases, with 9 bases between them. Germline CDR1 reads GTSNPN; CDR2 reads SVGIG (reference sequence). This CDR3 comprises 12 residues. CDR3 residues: CAWGRANEKLFF. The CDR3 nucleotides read TGTGCCTGGGGCCGGGCAAATGAAAAACTGTTTTTT.